This T cell receptor beta chain was identified in a study of blood T cells in healthy people across ages (dated by TCRdb to about 2015). With respect to the entire study: In model experiments, template switching captured about one uniquely barcoded TCR beta cDNA molecule for every two T cells. Donors were grouped into four age groups: young (average 16 years), middle-aged (over 35), aged (roughly 62) and long-lived (about 90). The study measured age-related changes in TCR beta repertoire diversity using deep sequencing normalized with unique cDNA molecular identifiers. Donors of different ages were randomly distributed across sequencing lanes to avoid experimental bias. Two additional independent replicas of 1 million unique cDNA reads from the same blood draw were analyzed for two donors (one aged 18 to 30 and one aged 80 or older).

Library preparation employed 5' RACE. The sequencing machine was an Illumina HiSeq 2500. The second PCR ran for roughly 6 to 11 cycles and used a J-beta primer mix along with a sample-barcoded 5' primer. A template-switch 5' adaptor carrying 12 random nucleotides introduced a unique molecular identifier onto each TCR beta cDNA molecule. At least 2.5 million CDR3-containing paired-end reads were obtained from each sample. All of the RNA was converted into first-strand cDNA using the Mint cDNA synthesis kit, with a TRBC-specific oligonucleotide serving as the primer. After uracil-DNA glycosylase treatment, a first 18-cycle PCR used universal primers M1SS and BC2_uni_R on all cDNA. Under the source paper's analysis protocol: For normalization, 1 million high-quality reads were randomly selected from each sample, with every read carrying a distinct molecular identifier. Reads sharing molecular identifiers were discarded rather than binned into consensus sequences. MiTCR, set to a Q25 quality threshold and the strictest error-elimination algorithm, was used for CDR3 identification, clonotype clustering and error correction. A nonparametric unseen species model using Euler transformation provided a lower-bound estimate of total TCR beta diversity. TCRdb itself trimmed the public reads at Q25 with fastp, ran MiXCR and retained productive beta chains. Under each unique CDR3 protein, matching rows form one entry showing the most common genes and DNA. It is TCRdb's table, rather than the study itself, that gives the V and J calls and clone size. This sample has 950,000 to 1,200,000 distinct CDR3 sequences in its table, and approximately 38% of those were observed once. The ten biggest clones cover 10% to 15% of the sample.

Systemically healthy Caucasian individuals from Russia, some 38 in total and aged about 6 to 90 years, were included as donors. Ten milliliters of peripheral blood were drawn from each donor into EDTA-treated Vacutainer tubes. Ficoll-Paque density-gradient centrifugation was used to isolate PBMCs, with at least 7 million per sample. Trizol reagent was used to extract total RNA from PBMCs, with at least 6 micrograms per sample. For every donor, an aliquot of PBMCs went through flow cytometry to measure the percentages of naive CD45RAhigh/CD27high T cells. Trimmed from V: 4 bases; trimmed from J: 8 bases; junction bases lacking a gene match: 12. The CDR3 has 16 amino acids, counting the end cysteine and phenylalanine. Only the CDR3 portion is preserved as DNA: 48 bases, with reading frame beginning at the first base. The CDR1 and CDR2 encoded by the germline V gene are SGHRS and YFSETQ. This clonotype turned up a few times. Its antigen is not yet known. The sample holds no much larger clone one base away, and base qualities are not on file.

Broader findings and caveats from the paper: Because donor CMV infection status was unknown, age-related changes in expanded clonotypes were potentially confounded. Conclusive comparison of naive and antigen-experienced compartments was prevented by the profiling of bulk unsorted PBMCs. Total diversity estimates from one million sequenced T cells were considered lower bounds and underestimates. Compared with the aged group, more naive CD4+ T cells, fewer expanded clones and increased TCR diversity were shown by the long-lived group, suggesting age selection. The percentage of naive T cells measured by flow cytometry correlated strongly with observed TCR beta diversity. As age increased, observed TCR beta diversity per million T cells dropped in a roughly linear way, and a significant reduction was already evident by age 40.

The sequencing sample was made of blood. The TCR comes from a man younger than 35 in good health. In this chain, TRBV5-1 is recombined with TRBJ2-1, with TRBD2 matching 10 junction bases. The CDR3 region reads CASSPNPGLAFYEQFF. The DNA reads TGCGCCAGCAGCCCTAACCCGGGACTAGCGTTTTATGAGCAGTTCTTC. This CDR3, with the reference TRBV5-1 and TRBJ2-1 proteins standing in past its ends, gives the full variable domain KAGVTQTPRYLIKTRGQQVTLSCSPISGHRSVSWYQQTPGQGLQFLFEYFSETQRNKGNFPGRFSGRQFSNSRSEMNVSTLELGDSALYLCASSPNPGLAFYEQFFGPGTRLTVL.